This T cell receptor beta chain was recorded in a study of T cells after yellow fever vaccination. In regard to this clonotype: Its specificity is not known.

Overall study results and limits: Once the booster was given, most primary-vaccination clones reappeared, at 95% to 98% for CD4 and 88% for CD8. The secondary response peaked faster, at day 5 versus 15, but was weaker. Abundant bulk-population clonotypes could contaminate the FACS-sorted repertoires.

The CDR3 contains 13 residues. Trimming at V came to 0 bases and at J to 5 bases, leaving 1 base not matched to a gene. Germline CDR1 GTSNPN, CDR2 SVGIG (reference sequence). TCR cDNA was made by 5'RACE template switching, adding a universal primer site and UMIs. Via MiXCR, TCRdb re-called the 5' RACE reads, giving one row per CDR3 protein. The sample includes around 350,000 distinct CDR3 sequences, more than 5.5% seen only once; the top ten take 14% to 15%. The sequencing used PBMCs, collected 5 days after the yellow fever booster vaccination. The J gene is TRBJ2-5, the V gene TRBV30; 9 positions match TRBD1. This TCR came from a man aged 25 to 40 who received the YFV17D yellow fever vaccine. The CDR3 loop reads CAWSVQGAETQYF. CDR3 sequence (DNA): TGTGCCTGGAGTGTACAGGGGGCGGAGACCCAGTACTTC.